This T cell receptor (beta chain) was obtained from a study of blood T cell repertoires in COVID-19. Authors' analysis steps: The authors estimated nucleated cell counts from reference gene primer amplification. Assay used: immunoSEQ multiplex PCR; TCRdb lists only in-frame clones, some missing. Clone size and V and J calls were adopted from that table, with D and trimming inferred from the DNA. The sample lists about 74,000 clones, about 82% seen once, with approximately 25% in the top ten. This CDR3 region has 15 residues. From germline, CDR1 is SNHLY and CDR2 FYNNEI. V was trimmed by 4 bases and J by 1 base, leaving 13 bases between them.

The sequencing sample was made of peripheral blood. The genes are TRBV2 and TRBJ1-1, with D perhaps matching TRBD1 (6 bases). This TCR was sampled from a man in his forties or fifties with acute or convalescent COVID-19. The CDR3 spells CASSASRGGNTEAFF. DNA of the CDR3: TGTGCCAGCAGTGCCTCGAGGGGGGGGAACACTGAAGCTTTCTTT.